This T cell receptor beta chain was recovered during a study of tumor-infiltrating lymphocytes in localized non-small cell lung cancer. CDR3 length: 16 amino acids. Looked up from germline, CDR1 is MNHNS and CDR2 is SASEGT. The junction had 11 bases not matched to a gene; V was cut back by 0 bases and J by 7 bases. TCRdb's table, derived via immunoSEQ multiplex PCR, lists solely in-frame clones and lacks some. The sample holds roughly 13,000 clones, around four fifths seen once. This clone was counted only a few times. This sequence originates from a human donor with non-small cell lung cancer. What was sequenced was lung tumor tissue. The chain is built from TRBV6-1 and TRBJ1-2; 7 bases agree with TRBD1. The CDR3 nucleotides are TGTGCCAGCAGTGAAGCGCGGCAGGGGGTCAACGGTGGCTACACCTTC. It codes for CASSEARQGVNGGYTF.